This T cell receptor beta chain stems from a study of cytomegalovirus exposure and HLA in healthy donors. Study-wide points: The CMV antigen specificity of a few CMV-associated chains was confirmed through in vitro analysis.

V was clipped by 3 bases and J by 3 bases; unmatched bases: 3. The CDR3 consists of 14 residues. Germline V gene sequence: CDR1 MNHEY, CDR2 SMNVEV (reference sequence). A word on this clone: Its antigen remains unknown.

Assay: immunoSEQ multiplex PCR; the TCRdb copy retains only in-frame clones and omits some. The sample shows approximately 160,000 clones, nearly 90% of them seen only once. The genes are TRBV27 and TRBJ2-7, with 9 bases identical to TRBD2. The source material was PBMCs. This clonotype was sampled from a woman aged 18-29 years in good health and CMV-seropositive. In DNA, the CDR3 is TGTGCCAGCAGTTTGGCGGGAGGGATCTACGAGCAGTACTTC. Protein: CASSLAGGIYEQYF.